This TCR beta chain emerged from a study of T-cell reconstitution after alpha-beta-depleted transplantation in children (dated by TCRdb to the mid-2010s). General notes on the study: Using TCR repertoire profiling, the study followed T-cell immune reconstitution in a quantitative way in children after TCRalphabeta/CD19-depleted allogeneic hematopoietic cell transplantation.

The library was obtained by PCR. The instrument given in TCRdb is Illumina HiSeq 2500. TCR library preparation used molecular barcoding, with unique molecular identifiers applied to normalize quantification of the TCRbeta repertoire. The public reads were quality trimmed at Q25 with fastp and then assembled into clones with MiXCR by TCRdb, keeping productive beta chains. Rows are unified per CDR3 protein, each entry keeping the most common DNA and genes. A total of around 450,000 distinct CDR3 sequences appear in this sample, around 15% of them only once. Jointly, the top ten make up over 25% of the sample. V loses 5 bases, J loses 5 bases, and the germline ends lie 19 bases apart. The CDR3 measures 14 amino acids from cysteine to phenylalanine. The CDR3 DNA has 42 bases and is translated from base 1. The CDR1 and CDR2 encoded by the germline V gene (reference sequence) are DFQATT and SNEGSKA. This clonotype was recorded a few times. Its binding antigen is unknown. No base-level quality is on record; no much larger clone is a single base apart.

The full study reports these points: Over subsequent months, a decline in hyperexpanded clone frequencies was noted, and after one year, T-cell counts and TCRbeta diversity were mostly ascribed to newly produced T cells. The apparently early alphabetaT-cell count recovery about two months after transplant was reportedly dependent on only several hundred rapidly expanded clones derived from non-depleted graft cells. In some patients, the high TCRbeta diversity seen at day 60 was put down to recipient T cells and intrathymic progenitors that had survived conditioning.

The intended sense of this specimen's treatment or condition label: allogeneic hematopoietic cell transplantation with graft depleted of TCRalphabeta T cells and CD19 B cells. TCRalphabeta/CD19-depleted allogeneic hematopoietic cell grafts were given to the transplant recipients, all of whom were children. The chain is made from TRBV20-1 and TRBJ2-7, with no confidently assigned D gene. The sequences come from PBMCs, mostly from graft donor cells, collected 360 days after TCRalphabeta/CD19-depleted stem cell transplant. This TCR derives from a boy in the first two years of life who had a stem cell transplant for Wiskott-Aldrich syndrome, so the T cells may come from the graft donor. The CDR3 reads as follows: CSAPRQVRTDEQYF. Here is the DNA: TGCAGTGCTCCCCGGCAGGTTAGGACCGACGAGCAGTACTTC.